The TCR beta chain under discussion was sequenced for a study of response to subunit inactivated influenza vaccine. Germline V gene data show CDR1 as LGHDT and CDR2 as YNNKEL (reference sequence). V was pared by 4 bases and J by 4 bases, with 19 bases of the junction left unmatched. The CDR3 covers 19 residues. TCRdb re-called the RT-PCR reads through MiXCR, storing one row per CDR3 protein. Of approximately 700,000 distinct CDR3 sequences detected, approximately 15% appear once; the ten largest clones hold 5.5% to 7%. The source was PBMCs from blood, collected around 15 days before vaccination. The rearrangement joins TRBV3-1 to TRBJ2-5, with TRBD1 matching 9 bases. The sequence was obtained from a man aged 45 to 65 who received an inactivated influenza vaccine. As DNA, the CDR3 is TGTGCCAGCAGCCGCCACGGGACAGGGAGCCTAGTGGGAGCAGAGACCCAGTACTTC. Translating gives CASSRHGTGSLVGAETQYF.